The 8 T cell receptor beta chains below were found in one sample sequenced in a study of beta chain features in type 1 diabetes. Study outcomes and limitations: Researchers report that Type 1 diabetes patients had moderately but significantly shorter TCRB CDR3s across all four CD4+ subsets.

No antigen has been identified for these receptors. Expressed TCRB transcripts were sequenced because the isolated RNA had all been reverse transcribed beforehand. Method: immunoSEQ multiplex PCR; TCRdb's copy keeps in-frame clones and lacks some. This table holds 150,000 to 200,000 clones, 7% to 9% found once. Source material: central memory CD4+ T cells from blood. The receptors were sampled from a man in his late teens or twenties with type 1 diabetes.

The gene calls are TRBV25-1 and TRBJ2-7; 8 positions match TRBD1. Germline values: CDR1 MGHDK, CDR2 SYGVNS. V was pared by 11 bases and J by 1 base, with 10 bases of the junction left unmatched. The CDR3 length is 14 residues. In nucleotides, the CDR3 is TGTGCCGCTTCCAACAGGGGGACATCCTACGAGCAGTACTTC. Translated, it gives CAASNRGTSYEQYF.

The chain uses TRBV18 and TRBJ2-7, with D possibly TRBD1 on 5 matching bases. Germline-derived CDR1 and CDR2 are KGHSH and LQKENI. The CDR3 has 13 amino acids. V shed 3 bases and J shed 2 bases, with 8 bases lying between them. CDR3 nucleotides: TGTGCCAGCTCACCGGCCAGGGCCTACGAGCAGTACTTC. Translating it yields CASSPARAYEQYF. Variable domain in full (rest from reference TRBV18 and TRBJ2-7): NAGVMQNPRHLVRRRGQEARLRCSPMKGHSHVYWYRQLPEEGLKFMVYLQKENIIDESGMPKERFSAEFPKEGPSILRIQQVVRGDSAAYFCASSPARAYEQYFGPGTRLTVT.

This clone has ten or more counts. The genes are TRBV6-6 and TRBJ2-7, with 7 bases identical to TRBD2. The V and J ends lost 7 bases and 0 bases, in that order; junction bases with no gene match: 3. The germline V gene encodes CDR1 MNHNY and CDR2 SVGAGI (reference sequence). This CDR3 has 13 amino acids. The CDR3 sequence is CASTRGSSYEQYF. The CDR3 region has the DNA TGTGCCAGCACGCGCGGGAGCTCCTACGAGCAGTACTTC.

The genes are TRBV11-3 and TRBJ2-7; 11 nucleotides agree with TRBD2. Per germline, CDR1 SGHNT and CDR2 YENEEA. The CDR3 runs 19 residues. Unmatched junction bases numbered 16, after V lost 4 bases and J lost 2 bases. The CDR3 DNA sequence: TGTGCCAGCAGCTCAGGGACTAGCGGTGGATCCGGGGCAGCCTACGAGCAGTACTTC. Its translation is CASSSGTSGGSGAAYEQYF.

The chain links TRBV9 to TRBJ2-3; D is possibly TRBD2 (7 bases). From germline, CDR1 is SGDLS and CDR2 YYNGEE. V was shortened by 7 bases and J by 2 bases, with 14 bases between the two germline ends. The CDR3 sequence is 14 residues long. CDR3 DNA: TGTGCCAGCGCTAAAGGGGGGGACACAGATACGCAGTATTTT. Its translation is CASAKGGDTDTQYF.

The chain employs TRBV11-2 and TRBJ2-7; 11 nucleotides agree with TRBD2. Losses at the gene ends were 3 bases for V and 1 base for J; bases not matched to a gene: 2. This CDR3 is built from 15 residues. The germline CDR1 and CDR2 sequences are SGHAT and FQNNGV. The CDR3 protein is CASSFTSGGSYEQYF. DNA of the CDR3: TGTGCCAGCAGCTTTACTAGCGGGGGATCCTACGAGCAGTACTTC.

The chain is built from TRBV7-2 and TRBJ1-2, with a tentative D call TRBD1 (5 bases). CDR1 SGHTA and CDR2 FQGNSA come from the germline V gene. CDR3 size: 15 residues. Trimming removed 3 bases at V and 0 bases at J, with 11 bases between. CDR3 region: CASSFRQIPNYGYTF. The DNA of the CDR3 is TGTGCCAGCAGCTTTCGACAGATTCCTAACTATGGCTACACCTTC.

This rearrangement joins TRBV2 to TRBJ1-3, with 7 bases matching TRBD1. The CDR3 is 14 amino acids. Losses at the gene ends were 6 bases for V and 3 bases for J; bases not matched to a gene: 5. CDR1 SNHLY and CDR2 FYNNEI come from the germline V gene. Here the CDR3 reads CASRGGDFGNTIYF. The CDR3 DNA sequence: TGTGCCAGCAGAGGGGGCGACTTTGGAAACACCATATATTTT.